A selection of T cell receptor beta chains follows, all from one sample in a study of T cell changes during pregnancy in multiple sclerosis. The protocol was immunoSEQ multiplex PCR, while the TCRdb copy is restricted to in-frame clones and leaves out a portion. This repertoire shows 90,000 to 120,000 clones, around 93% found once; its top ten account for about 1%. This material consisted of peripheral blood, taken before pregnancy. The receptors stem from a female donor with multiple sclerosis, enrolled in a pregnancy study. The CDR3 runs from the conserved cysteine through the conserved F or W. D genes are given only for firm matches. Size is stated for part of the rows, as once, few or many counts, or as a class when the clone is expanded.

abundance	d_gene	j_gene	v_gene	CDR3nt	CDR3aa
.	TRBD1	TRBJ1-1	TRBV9	TGTGCCAGCAGCCCCCTGGCAGGGGGAGAAGCTTTCTTT	CASSPLAGGEAFF
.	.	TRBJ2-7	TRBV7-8	TGTGCCAGCAGCTTATATGGCGGGATGAGCGAGCAGTACTTC	CASSLYGGMSEQYF
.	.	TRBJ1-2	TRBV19	TGTGCCGGCCGGACGGGGGAAGTGAAAGGCTACACCTTC	CAGRTGEVKGYTF
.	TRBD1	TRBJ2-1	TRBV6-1	TGTGCCAGCGGCGGCAGGGGGCGCAATGAGCAGTTCTTC	CASGGRGRNEQFF
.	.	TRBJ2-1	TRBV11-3	TGTGCCAGCAGCGGAGCGGGTTGGGGAAGGAACAATGAGCAGTTCTTC	CASSGAGWGRNNEQFF
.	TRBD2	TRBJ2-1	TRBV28	TGTGCCAGCAGTTTGGGACTAGCGGGAGGATATGAGCAGTTCTTC	CASSLGLAGGYEQFF
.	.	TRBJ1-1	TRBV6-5	TGTGCCAGCAGTCCCCCGGGTCCTTACACTGAAGCTTTCTTT	CASSPPGPYTEAFF
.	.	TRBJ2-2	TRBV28	TGTGCCAGCAGTCGACCGGGGGTGAGGACCACCGGGGAGCTGTTTTTT	CASSRPGVRTTGELFF
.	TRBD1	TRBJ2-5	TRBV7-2	TGTGCCAGCAGCTTCGGACAGGGAATGGAGACCCAGTACTTC	CASSFGQGMETQYF
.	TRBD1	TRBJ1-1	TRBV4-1	TGCGCCAGTCGACAGGGGGCAAGTCGAACTGAAGCTTTCTTT	CASRQGASRTEAFF
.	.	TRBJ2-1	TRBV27	TGTGCCAGCAGAGTACGTAATACGGGAGACAGCCACAATGAGCAGTTCTTC	CASRVRNTGDSHNEQFF
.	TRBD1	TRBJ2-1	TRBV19	TGTGCCAGTAGTGAAACCGGGACAGGGGTGTTGGAGCAGTTCTTC	CASSETGTGVLEQFF
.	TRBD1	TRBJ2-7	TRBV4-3	TGCGCCAGCAGCCAACACAGGGGGATCTCCTACGAGCAGTACTTC	CASSQHRGISYEQYF
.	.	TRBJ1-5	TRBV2	TGTGCCAGCAGTGACACTGGTCAGCCCCAGCATTTT	CASSDTGQPQHF
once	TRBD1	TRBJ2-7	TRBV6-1	TGTGCCAGCAGCGAAACCCGGGACAGGGGGCGAGAGCAGTACTTC	CASSETRDRGREQYF
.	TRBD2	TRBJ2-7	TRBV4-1	TGCGCCAGCAGCCGCGGGACTAGCGGGACTAAAATCTACGAGCAGTACTTC	CASSRGTSGTKIYEQYF
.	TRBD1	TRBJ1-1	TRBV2	TGTGCCAGCTATGGACAGGGGGCGCGTTTCACTGAAGCTTTCTTT	CASYGQGARFTEAFF
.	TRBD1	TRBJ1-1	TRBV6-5	TGTGCCAGCAGTTACGCTCAGGGGGGTGGCACTGAAGCTTTCTTT	CASSYAQGGGTEAFF
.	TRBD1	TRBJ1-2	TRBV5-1	TGCGCCAGCAGCTTGGAGGGGGCGAGTGGCTACACCTTC	CASSLEGASGYTF
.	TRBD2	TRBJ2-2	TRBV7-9	TGTGCCAGCAGCCCTAGGACTAGCGGGAGGCCGAACACCGGGGAGCTGTTTTTT	CASSPRTSGRPNTGELFF
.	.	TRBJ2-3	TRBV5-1	TGCGCCAGCAGCTTAGGGACAACTACAGATACGCAGTATTTT	CASSLGTTTDTQYF
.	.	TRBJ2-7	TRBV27	TGTGCCAGCAGATCTTCCGGGACAACGTACGAGCAGTACTTC	CASRSSGTTYEQYF